Presented here are 16 T cell receptor beta chains from one specimen sequenced in a study of Graves' ophthalmopathy and Graves' hyperthyroidism. TCR beta CDR3 regions were amplified from RNA transcripts. The first round was an RT-PCR with HTBI primers, and the second round was a multiplex PCR. TCRdb reprocessed the multiplex PCR reads with MiXCR, giving one entry per CDR3 protein. The sample holds about 740,000 distinct CDR3 sequences, about 44% seen once. The sequencing input was peripheral blood. The receptor set was obtained from an adult man with Graves' ophthalmopathy.

Worth noting for this clonotype: The germline gene is not matched at one end of the junction; a read error may be the cause. The chain joins TRBV15 to TRBJ1-6; D unresolved. Per the germline V gene, CDR1 is LNHNV and CDR2 is YYDKDF (reference sequence). The CDR3 is 14 residues long. The CDR3 nucleotides are TGTGCCGCCAGCCGCCCAACGAGGGATTCACCCCTCCACTTT. It yields the protein CAASRPTRDSPLHF.

The chain recombines TRBV10-1 with TRBJ1-1; 9 bases fit TRBD1. From germline, CDR1 is WNHNN and CDR2 SYGVQD (reference sequence). The CDR3 covers 14 residues. J was trimmed by 7 bases and V by 6 bases; bases with no gene match: 9. In DNA, the CDR3 is TGCGCCAGCAGAAGGACAGGGGTGTGGGGTGAAGCTTTCTTT. Translation gives CASRRTGVWGEAFF.

The chain links TRBV11-1 to TRBJ2-5, with a weak D call TRBD2 (6 bases). The length of the CDR3 is 13 residues. CDR1 and CDR2 from the germline V gene are SGHAT and FQDESV (reference sequence). Trimming shortened V by 8 bases and J by 6 bases, and 16 bases separated the two germline ends. The CDR3 bases are TGTGCCAGCGCGCGACTAGGAGGAAAGACCCAGTACTTC. Amino acids: CASARLGGKTQYF.

In its sample, this clonotype was seen a few times. The V call is TRBV5-1, the J call TRBJ1-1; possible D gene TRBD1, 5 bases. The length of the CDR3 is 14 residues. In germline, CDR1 is SGHRS, CDR2 YFSETQ. V was shortened by 6 bases and J by 4 bases, with 16 bases between the two germline ends. As DNA, the CDR3 is TGCGCCAGCAATCCGAGGGGCGAGAGCACTGAAGCTTTCTTT. It translates to CASNPRGESTEAFF.

This clonotype has just a few counts. The CDR3 here is CSVEGLDRDLNTEAFF. The CDR3 DNA reads as TGCAGCGTTGAAGGTCTCGACCGGGACCTGAACACTGAAGCTTTCTTT. The chain links TRBV29-1 to TRBJ1-1; tentatively, D is TRBD1 (5 bases). CDR3 length equals 16 residues. CDR1 and CDR2 (germline): SQVTM, ANQGSEA. V lost 1 base to trimming and J lost 0 bases, with 15 bases between them. The variable domain in full, completed from reference TRBV29-1 and TRBJ1-1, reads SAVISQKPSRDICQRGTSLTIQCQVDSQVTMMFWYRQQPGQSLTLIATANQGSEATYESGFVIDKFPISRPNLTFSTLTVSNMSPEDSSIYLCSVEGLDRDLNTEAFFGQGTRLTVV.

This clonotype was seen at least ten times. The chain couples TRBV25-1 to TRBJ1-2, with 7 bases aligning to TRBD1. Germline V lookup: CDR1 MGHDK, CDR2 SYGVNS. J lost 7 bases, V lost 9 bases, and 14 bases had no gene match. This CDR3 comprises 14 residues. The CDR3 DNA is TGTGCCAGTGGTACGGGACAGACGTTCGTTGGCTACACCTTC. It codes for CASGTGQTFVGYTF.

This sequence joins TRBV20-1 and TRBJ1-1, with a possible D match to TRBD1 (6 bases). The CDR3 length is 13 residues. The V and J ends lost 3 bases and 10 bases respectively, with 18 bases between them. Germline values: CDR1 DFQATT, CDR2 SNEGSKA (reference sequence). The CDR3 spells CSARRNRVSVAFF. CDR3 coding DNA: TGCAGTGCTAGGAGGAACAGGGTTTCGGTAGCTTTCTTT.

This clonotype was detected once. V gene TRBV20-1 combines with J gene TRBJ2-7; TRBD1 or TRBD2 may be the D gene (5 bases each). The CDR3 contains 16 residues. Deletions cut 3 bases from V and 0 bases from J, with 18 bases between. The germline gives CDR1 DFQATT, CDR2 SNEGSKA (reference sequence). The CDR3, as DNA: TGCAGTGCTAGGGCCCCCGAGGGGTCTCGCTCCTACGAGCAGTACTTC. Its protein is CSARAPEGSRSYEQYF.

This clonotype was found many times. This sequence joins TRBV29-1 and TRBJ2-7; 7 bases line up with TRBD2. V trimming: 3 bases; J trimming: 0 bases; junction bases outside the gene matches: 2. This CDR3 has 13 residues. CDR1 and CDR2 from the germline V gene are SQVTM and ANQGSEA. The CDR3 DNA is TGCAGCGTTGATGGCGGGAGCTCCTACGAGCAGTACTTC. Protein: CSVDGGSSYEQYF.

This clonotype has only a few counts. The gene calls are TRBV7-9 and TRBJ2-7; 9 nucleotides align to TRBD1. The CDR3 has 15 amino acids. The germline CDR1 and CDR2 sequences are SEHNR and FQNEAQ (reference sequence). The J segment lost 6 bases and the V segment lost 4 bases, leaving 10 bases of the junction unmatched. In DNA form, the CDR3 reads TGTGCCAGCAGCTCCCGGGACAGGGTGGTATCCGAGCAGTACTTC. Amino acid sequence: CASSSRDRVVSEQYF. Combining the CDR3 with reference TRBV7-9 and TRBJ2-7 gives the whole variable domain DTGVSQNPRHKITKRGQNVTFRCDPISEHNRLYWYRQTLGQGPEFLTYFQNEAQLEKSRLLSDRFSAERPKGSFSTLEIQRTEQGDSAMYLCASSSRDRVVSEQYFGPGTRLTVT.

The chain has TRBV19 and TRBJ1-2; the D is unclear. The V gene lost 9 bases and the J gene lost 4 bases, with 12 bases spanning the gap. Germline V CDR1 and CDR2: LNHDA, SQIVND (reference sequence). The CDR3 extends over 12 amino acids. The CDR3 sequence: CASLGRIYGYTF. The DNA of the CDR3 is TGTGCCAGCCTTGGACGAATCTATGGCTACACCTTC.

The chain combines TRBV24-1 with TRBJ2-3; D not resolved. CDR3 size: 13 residues. V lost 2 bases to trimming and J lost 4 bases, with 6 bases between them. Per the germline V gene, CDR1 is KGHDR and CDR2 is SFDVKD. CDR3 DNA sequence: TGTGCCACCAGTGATTCAAGTCCAGATACGCAGTATTTT. Translation gives CATSDSSPDTQYF.

Note on this clonotype: At one end, the junction sequence differs from germline, possibly due to a read error. This rearrangement joins TRBV7-9 to TRBJ1-2, with D hard to call. CDR3 length equals 16 residues. From germline, CDR1 is SEHNR and CDR2 FQNEAQ (reference sequence). The CDR3 spells CASGLALWPLGYGYTF. The CDR3 DNA sequence: TGTGCCAGCGGCTTAGCGCTCTGGCCACTTGGCTATGGCTACACCTTC.

This clonotype was counted many times. One junction end does not reproduce the germline sequence, and a read error may be involved. The chain combines TRBV10-3 with TRBJ1-4; no clear D. In germline, CDR1 is ENHRY, CDR2 SYGVKD. CDR3 length: 13 amino acids. In DNA, the CDR3 is TGTGCCAGCAGTTACTCCGACGGTGAAAAACTGTTTTTT. Translating it yields CASSYSDGEKLFF.

This clonotype has only a few counts. This chain joins TRBV5-6 and TRBJ1-4; D not certain. The CDR3 runs 15 residues. CDR1 is SGHDT, CDR2 YYEEEE, per germline. V lost 4 bases, J lost 10 bases, and 20 bases lay in between. This chain's CDR3 is CASSLRTVEMRKLFF. For the CDR3, the DNA is TGTGCCAGCAGCCTCAGGACGGTAGAAATGAGAAAACTGTTTTTT.

Concerning this clonotype: Since a much larger clone is just one base distant, this may be a read error. V gene TRBV19 combines with J gene TRBJ2-6, with a tentative D call TRBD1 (5 bases). Germline CDR1 is LNHDA and CDR2 is SQIVND (reference sequence). The CDR3 extends over 15 amino acids. Trimming took 7 bases from V and 2 from J, leaving 12 bases between them. CDR3 sequence reads: CASIQGFPGANVLTF. The CDR3 DNA follows: TGTGCCAGTATTCAGGGTTTCCCTGGGGCCAACGTCCTGACTTTC.